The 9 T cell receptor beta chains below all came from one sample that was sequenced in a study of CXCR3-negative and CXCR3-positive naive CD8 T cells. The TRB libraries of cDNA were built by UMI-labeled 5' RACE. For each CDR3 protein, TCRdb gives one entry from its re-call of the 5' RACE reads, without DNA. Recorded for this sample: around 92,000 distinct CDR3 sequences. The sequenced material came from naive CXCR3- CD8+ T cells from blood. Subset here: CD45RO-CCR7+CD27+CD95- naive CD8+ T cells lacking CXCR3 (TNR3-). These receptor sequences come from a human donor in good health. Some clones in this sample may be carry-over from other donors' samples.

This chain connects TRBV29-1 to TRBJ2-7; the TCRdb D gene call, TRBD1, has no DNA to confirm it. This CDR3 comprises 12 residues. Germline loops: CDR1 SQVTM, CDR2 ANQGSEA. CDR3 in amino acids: CSAGSWGLEQYF.

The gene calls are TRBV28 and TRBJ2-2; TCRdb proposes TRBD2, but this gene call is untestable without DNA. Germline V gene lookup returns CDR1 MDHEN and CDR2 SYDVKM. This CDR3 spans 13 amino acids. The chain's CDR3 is CASRPTRSGELFF.

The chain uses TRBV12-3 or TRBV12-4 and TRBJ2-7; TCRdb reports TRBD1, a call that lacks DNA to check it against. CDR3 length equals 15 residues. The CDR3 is CASSPRGRVGHEQYF.

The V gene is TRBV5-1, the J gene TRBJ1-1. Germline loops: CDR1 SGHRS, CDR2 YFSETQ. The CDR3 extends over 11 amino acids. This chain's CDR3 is CASSLGLEAFF.

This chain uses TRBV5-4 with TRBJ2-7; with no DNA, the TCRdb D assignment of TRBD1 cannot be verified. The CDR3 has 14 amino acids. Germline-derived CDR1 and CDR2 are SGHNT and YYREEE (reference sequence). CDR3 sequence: CASSSVPGDEEQYF.

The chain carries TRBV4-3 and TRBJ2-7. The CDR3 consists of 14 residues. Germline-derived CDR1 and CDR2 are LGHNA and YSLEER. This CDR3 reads CASSQDRVSHEQYF.

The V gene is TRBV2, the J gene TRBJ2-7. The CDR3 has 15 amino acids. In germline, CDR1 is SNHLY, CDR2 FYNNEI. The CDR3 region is CASSESGGVSYEQYF.

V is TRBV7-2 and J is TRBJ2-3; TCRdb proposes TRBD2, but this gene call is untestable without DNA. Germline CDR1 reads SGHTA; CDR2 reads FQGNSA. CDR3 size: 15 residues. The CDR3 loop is CASTPGVPQTDTQYF. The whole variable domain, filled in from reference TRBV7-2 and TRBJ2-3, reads GAGVSQSPSNKVTEKGKDVELRCDPISGHTALYWYRQSLGQGLEFLIYFQGNSAPDKSGLPSDRFSAERTGGSVSTLTIQRTQQEDSAVYLCASTPGVPQTDTQYFGPGTRLTVL.

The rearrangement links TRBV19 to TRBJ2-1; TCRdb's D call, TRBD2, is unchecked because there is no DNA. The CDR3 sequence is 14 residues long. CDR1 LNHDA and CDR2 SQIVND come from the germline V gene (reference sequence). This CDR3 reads CASRSSISYNEQFF.